The source of this T cell receptor beta chain is a study of blood T cell repertoires in COVID-19. Libraries were prepared by immunoSEQ multiplex PCR; TCRdb keeps only in-frame clonotypes and omits some of them. The data hold about 58,000 clones, with around 79% observed a single time. The germline V gene encodes CDR1 MNHNY and CDR2 SVGAGI (reference sequence). V shed 3 bases and J shed 1 base, with 10 bases lying between them. The length of the CDR3 is 15 residues. Sequencing used peripheral blood. The sequence derives from a human donor in a cohort sampled during active COVID-19. The chain employs TRBV6-6 and TRBJ1-5; D remains unclear. For the CDR3, the DNA is TGTGCCAGCAGTTATGTCGGAGGGAGCAATCAGCCCCAGCATTTT. Translated, it gives CASSYVGGSNQPQHF.